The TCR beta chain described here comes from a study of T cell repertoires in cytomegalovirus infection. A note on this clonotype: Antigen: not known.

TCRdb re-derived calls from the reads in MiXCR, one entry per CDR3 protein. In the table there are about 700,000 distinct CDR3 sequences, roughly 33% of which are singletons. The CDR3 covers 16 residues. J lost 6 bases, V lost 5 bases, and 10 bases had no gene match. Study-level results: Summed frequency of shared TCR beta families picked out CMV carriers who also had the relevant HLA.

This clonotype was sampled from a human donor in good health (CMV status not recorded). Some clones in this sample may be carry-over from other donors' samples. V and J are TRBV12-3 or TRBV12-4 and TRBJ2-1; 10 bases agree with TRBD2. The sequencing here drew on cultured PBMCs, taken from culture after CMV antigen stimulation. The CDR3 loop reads CASSPNPGLAFNEQFF. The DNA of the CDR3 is TGTGCCAGCAGTCCTAATCCGGGACTAGCGTTCAATGAGCAGTTCTTC.